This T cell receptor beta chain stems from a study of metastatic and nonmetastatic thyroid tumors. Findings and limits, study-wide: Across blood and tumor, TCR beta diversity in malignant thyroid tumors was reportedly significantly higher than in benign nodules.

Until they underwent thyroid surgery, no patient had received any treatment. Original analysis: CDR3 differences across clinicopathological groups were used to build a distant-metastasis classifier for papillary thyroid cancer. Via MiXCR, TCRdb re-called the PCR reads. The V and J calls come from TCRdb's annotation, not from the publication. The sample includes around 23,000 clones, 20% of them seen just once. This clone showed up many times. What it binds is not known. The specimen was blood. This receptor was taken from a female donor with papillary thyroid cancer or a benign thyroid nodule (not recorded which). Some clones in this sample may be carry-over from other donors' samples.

The CDR3 spells CSAREGTGTDTQYF. The CDR3 DNA reads as TGCAGTGCTAGAGAGGGAACAGGCACAGATACGCAGTATTTT. The gene calls are TRBV20-1 and TRBJ2-3; D unresolved. CDR3 length: 14 residues. CDR1 and CDR2 from the germline V gene are DFQATT and SNEGSKA (reference sequence). The V gene lost 0 bases and the J gene lost 1 base, with 8 bases spanning the gap.